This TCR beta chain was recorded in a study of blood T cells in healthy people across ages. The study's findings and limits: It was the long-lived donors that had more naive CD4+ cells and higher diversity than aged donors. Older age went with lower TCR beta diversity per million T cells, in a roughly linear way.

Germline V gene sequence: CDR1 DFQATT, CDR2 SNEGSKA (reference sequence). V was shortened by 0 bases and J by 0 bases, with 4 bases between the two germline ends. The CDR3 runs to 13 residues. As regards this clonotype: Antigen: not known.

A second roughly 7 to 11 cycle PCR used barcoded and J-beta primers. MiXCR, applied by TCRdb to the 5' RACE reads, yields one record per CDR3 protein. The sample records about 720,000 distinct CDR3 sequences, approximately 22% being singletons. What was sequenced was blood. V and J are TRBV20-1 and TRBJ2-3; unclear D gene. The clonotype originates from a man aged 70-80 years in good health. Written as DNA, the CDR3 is TGCAGTGCTAGAGATCCTAGCACAGATACGCAGTATTTT. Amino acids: CSARDPSTDTQYF.